These 27 T cell receptor beta chains came from one sample sequenced in a study of human T cells and chemical hapten exposure. Documented time point: patch test 1, 2 weeks after DPC sensitization. Treatment meaning: therapeutic diphenylcyclopropenone sensitization with weekly scalp DPC. One entry per CDR3 protein, called by TCRdb with MiXCR from the RACE reads. The sample has 150,000 to 200,000 distinct CDR3 sequences; roughly 15% are singletons. The starting material was whole blood, obtained in connection with sensitization to the hapten diphenylcyclopropenone (DPC). The receptors come from a woman younger than 45 with alopecia areata. Some clones in this sample may be carry-over from other donors' samples.

DNA for the CDR3: TGCGCCAGCAGCTTGGCCCTAGGACAGGATTACGAGCAGTACTTC. This codes for CASSLALGQDYEQYF. This chain connects TRBV5-1 to TRBJ2-7, with TRBD1 matching 7 bases. This CDR3 is built from 15 residues. CDR1 and CDR2 from the germline V gene are SGHRS and YFSETQ. After removal of 0 bases from V and 4 bases from J, the junction contained 7 bases not matched to a gene.

The CDR3 is CASSVNPYSYNEQFF. CDR3 sequence (DNA): TGTGCCAGCAGTGTCAATCCATACTCCTACAATGAGCAGTTCTTC. The chain is built from TRBV6-2 or TRBV6-3 and TRBJ2-1; no definite D call. This CDR3 is 15 amino acids long. V was pared by 5 bases and J by 0 bases, with 11 bases between. Per germline, CDR1 MNHEY and CDR2 SVGEGT.

A few counts support this clonotype. The chain is built from TRBV20-1 and TRBJ2-7, with D perhaps TRBD1 (6 bases). This CDR3 has 15 amino acids. Germline loops: CDR1 DFQATT, CDR2 SNEGSKA (reference sequence). The germline V and J ends were trimmed by 0 bases and 4 bases, with 16 bases remaining between them. CDR3 region: CSAREGTRSVYEQYF. The CDR3 coding sequence is TGCAGTGCTAGAGAAGGGACACGGTCAGTGTACGAGCAGTACTTC.

With regard to this clonotype: A read error is possible here, since a much larger clone lies one base away. The rearrangement joins TRBV9 to TRBJ2-2, with unresolved D. CDR3 size: 11 residues. V was clipped by 4 bases and J by 6 bases, with 4 bases between them. The germline V gene has CDR1 SGDLS and CDR2 YYNGEE. Written as DNA, the CDR3 is TGTGCCAGCAGCTTCGCCGGGGAGCTGTTTTTT. As protein: CASSFAGELFF. The full variable domain, rest sourced from reference TRBV9 and TRBJ2-2, is DSGVTQTPKHLITATGQRVTLRCSPRSGDLSVYWYQQSLDQGLQFLIQYYNGEERAKGNILERFSAQQFPDLHSELNLSSLELGDSALYFCASSFAGELFFGEGSRLTVL.

This clonotype was counted many times. The chain combines TRBV20-1 with TRBJ2-7; D remains unclear. The CDR3 consists of 11 residues. Germline assignment: CDR1 DFQATT and CDR2 SNEGSKA (reference sequence). V lost 5 bases and J 9 bases, leaving 14 bases between the germline ends. The CDR3 spells CSARSYPGQYF. The CDR3 DNA follows: TGCAGTGCTCGGTCCTACCCCGGGCAGTACTTC.

The chain carries TRBV5-5 and TRBJ2-7, with D perhaps given as TRBD1 or TRBD2 (6 bases each). V lost 5 bases and J 3 bases, leaving 18 bases between the germline ends. The CDR3 is 15 residues long. Germline V gives CDR1 SGHKS, CDR2 YYEKEE (reference sequence). CDR3 sequence reads: CASSPEGHRDYEQYF. CDR3 bases: TGTGCCAGCAGTCCGGAGGGCCACAGGGACTACGAGCAGTACTTC. Full variable domain (missing parts from reference TRBV5-5 and TRBJ2-7): DAGVTQSPTHLIKTRGQQVTLRCSPISGHKSVSWYQQVLGQGPQFIFQYYEKEERGRGNFPDRFSARQFPNYSSELNVNALLLGDSALYLCASSPEGHRDYEQYFGPGTRLTVT.

This clonotype was observed a few times. V usage is TRBV12-3 or TRBV12-4 and J usage is TRBJ1-4; D is unresolved. Between the trimmed V and J ends, which lost 1 base and 1 base, there was a span of 10 bases. This CDR3 contains 16 residues. The CDR3: CASSLGEGRTNEKLFF. In nucleotides, the CDR3 is TGTGCCAGCAGTTTAGGCGAAGGAAGAACTAATGAAAAACTGTTTTTT.

This clonotype turned up a few times. The gene calls are TRBV7-9 and TRBJ2-1, with D possibly matching TRBD2 (5 bases). V gave up 5 bases and J gave up 6 bases, with 8 bases separating them. The CDR3 has 12 residues. Germline CDR1 and CDR2: SEHNR and FQNEAQ (reference sequence). The chain's CDR3 is CASSPTSNEQFF. For the CDR3, the DNA is TGTGCCAGCAGCCCTACTAGCAATGAGCAGTTCTTC.

This clonotype was seen a few times. This chain connects TRBV30 to TRBJ1-6; D is undetermined. The CDR3 sequence is 15 residues long. Germline CDR1 is GTSNPN and CDR2 is SVGIG (reference sequence). V lost 3 bases, J lost 9 bases, and 18 bases lay in between. Written as DNA, the CDR3 is TGTGCCTGGAGCTTCCCGACGCGCACGGGTTCACCCCTCCACTTT. Translation gives CAWSFPTRTGSPLHF.

This clonotype was found a few times. The chain has TRBV7-3 and TRBJ1-4; D remains ambiguous. Trimming left V 5 bases short and J 0 bases short, with 22 bases between. Germline V gene lookup returns CDR1 SGHTA and CDR2 FQGTGA. The CDR3 consists of 19 residues. CDR3 protein: CASSPKPVSLRATNEKLFF. The CDR3 region has the DNA TGTGCCAGCAGCCCCAAGCCAGTATCCCTCCGGGCAACTAATGAAAAACTGTTTTTT.

The chain links TRBV7-9 to TRBJ2-7; D uncertain. V lost 5 bases, J lost 1 base, and 15 bases lay in between. The V gene's germline CDR1 is SEHNR and CDR2 FQNEAQ (reference sequence). The CDR3 consists of 15 residues. This CDR3 reads CASSPLVALSYEQYF. CDR3 in DNA: TGTGCCAGCAGCCCCCTTGTCGCCCTTTCCTACGAGCAGTACTTC.

The chain couples TRBV12-3 or TRBV12-4 to TRBJ1-5; TRBD1 agrees at 8 bases. The J segment lost 7 bases and the V segment lost 5 bases, leaving 7 bases of the junction unmatched. The CDR3 is made up of 14 amino acids. CDR3 amino acids: CASSPDRGGQPQHF. CDR3 nucleotides: TGTGCCAGCAGTCCTGACAGGGGTGGACAGCCCCAGCATTTT.

CDR3 amino acids: CASSYVAPNQPQHF. The CDR3 bases are TGTGCCAGCAGTTACGTGGCCCCAAATCAGCCCCAGCATTTT. J is TRBJ1-5 and V is TRBV6-2 or TRBV6-3; D not resolved. Germline CDR1 is MNHEY and CDR2 is SVGEGT. Trimming took 2 bases from V and 4 from J, leaving 9 bases between them. The CDR3 totals 14 residues.

The chain recombines TRBV6-5 with TRBJ2-3; tentative D call: TRBD2 (6 bases). The ends were cut back, 2 bases at V and 2 bases at J, with 17 bases in the middle. The germline gives CDR1 MNHEY, CDR2 SVGAGI. This CDR3 region has 17 residues. The CDR3 is CASSYGRRGAPTDTQYF. The CDR3, as DNA: TGTGCCAGCAGTTACGGAAGGCGGGGCGCCCCCACAGATACGCAGTATTTT.

This clonotype was counted between two and nine times. The V gene is TRBV10-3, the J gene TRBJ2-1, with unresolved D. V was pared by 10 bases and J by 5 bases, with 9 bases between. CDR1 is ENHRY and CDR2 is SYGVKD in the germline V gene. CDR3 length: 11 amino acids. The CDR3 loop is CATPPDNEQFF. CDR3 DNA: TGTGCCACGCCCCCGGACAATGAGCAGTTCTTC.

V and J are TRBV3-1 and TRBJ1-5; D is perhaps TRBD1 (5 bases). There are 14 residues in the CDR3. V was clipped by 1 base and J by 1 base, with 5 bases between them. Germline values: CDR1 LGHDT, CDR2 YNNKEL (reference sequence). Here the CDR3 DNA reads TGTGCCAGCAGCCAAGGACAGAGCAATCAGCCCCAGCATTTT. Its protein is CASSQGQSNQPQHF.

The rearrangement joins TRBV30 to TRBJ2-5; D is ambiguous. Per the germline V gene, CDR1 is GTSNPN and CDR2 is SVGIG (reference sequence). The ends were cut back, 2 bases at V and 2 bases at J, with 3 bases in the middle. The CDR3 is 11 amino acids. CDR3 coding DNA: TGTGCCTGGAGTATTCAAGAGACCCAGTACTTC. This encodes CAWSIQETQYF.

The J gene is TRBJ1-3, the V gene TRBV29-1; maybe TRBD1 (6 bases). Trimming pared 2 bases from V and 2 bases from J, leaving 7 bases between. This CDR3 has 13 residues. Germline lookup yields CDR1 SQVTM and CDR2 ANQGSEA. The CDR3 loop reads CSVEKGAGNTIYF. The CDR3 DNA is TGCAGCGTTGAAAAGGGGGCTGGAAACACCATATATTTT.

This chain links TRBV5-1 with TRBJ2-5; D may correspond to TRBD1 or TRBD2 (5 bases each). V lost 4 bases and J lost 4, with 14 bases in between. The CDR3 is made up of 14 amino acids. The germline V gene has CDR1 SGHRS and CDR2 YFSETQ. CDR3 loop: CASSGRDPRETQYF. DNA for the CDR3: TGCGCCAGCAGCGGCCGGGACCCCCGAGAGACCCAGTACTTC.

In this sample, this clonotype turned up many times. This chain links TRBV11-2 with TRBJ1-3; D uncertain. Trimming stripped 5 bases from V and 4 bases from J, with 12 bases between. The length of the CDR3 is 14 residues. Germline lookup yields CDR1 SGHAT and CDR2 FQNNGV. The CDR3 here is CASSPLLDGNTIYF. For the CDR3, the DNA is TGTGCCAGCAGCCCCCTCCTGGACGGAAACACCATATATTTT.

This clonotype turned up a few times. The rearrangement links TRBV11-3 to TRBJ1-6, with D unclear. Germline V gene sequence: CDR1 SGHNT, CDR2 YENEEA. V lost 7 bases, J lost 0 bases, and 10 bases lay in between. The CDR3 covers 15 residues. The CDR3 sequence is CASTVDSSYNSPLHF. The CDR3 DNA is TGTGCCAGCACCGTCGATAGCTCCTATAATTCACCCCTCCACTTT.

V gene TRBV4-3 combines with J gene TRBJ1-2; TRBD1 aligns across 8 bases. The CDR3 runs to 16 residues. J was trimmed by 6 bases and V by 0 bases; bases with no gene match: 9. Germline CDR1 reads LGHNA; CDR2 reads YSLEER. Written as DNA, the CDR3 is TGCGCCAGCAGCCAAGAACCCGGGACAGGCATTGATGGCTACACCTTC. Translated: CASSQEPGTGIDGYTF.

This clonotype was seen more than once but under ten times. The chain combines TRBV7-2 with TRBJ2-6; no clear D. The V end was cut by 6 bases, the J end by 0 bases, with 9 bases between. Germline V gene data show CDR1 as SGHTA and CDR2 as FQGNSA. There are 15 residues in the CDR3. CDR3 in amino acids: CASSWYPSGANVLTF. The CDR3 DNA reads as TGTGCCAGCAGTTGGTATCCCTCTGGGGCCAACGTCCTGACTTTC.

This clonotype was counted between two and nine times. The gene calls are TRBV20-1 and TRBJ2-7, with a possible D match to TRBD2 (5 bases). Deletions cut 5 bases from V and 4 bases from J, with 6 bases between. The CDR3 totals 10 residues. Germline CDR1 and CDR2: DFQATT and SNEGSKA (reference sequence). The CDR3 DNA is TGCAGTGCTGGGAGTTACGAGCAGTACTTC. Its translation: CSAGSYEQYF.

The chain has TRBV29-1 and TRBJ2-2, with 8 bases aligning to TRBD1. The CDR3 sequence is 14 residues long. The germline V gene encodes CDR1 SQVTM and CDR2 ANQGSEA. Trimming removed 6 bases from V and 2 bases from J; junction bases left unmatched: 5. The CDR3 region is CSVRTGYNTGELFF. In DNA form, the CDR3 reads TGCAGCGTCCGGACAGGGTACAACACCGGGGAGCTGTTTTTT.

This clonotype was seen at least ten times. The chain carries TRBV12-3 or TRBV12-4 and TRBJ1-6; D remains ambiguous. This CDR3 comprises 12 residues. Trimming stripped 6 bases from V and 10 bases from J, with 10 bases between. CDR3 in amino acids: CASSVAQSPLHF. The CDR3 nucleotides read TGTGCCAGCAGCGTGGCGCAATCACCCCTCCACTTT.

This clonotype has just a few counts. The V and J genes are TRBV19 and TRBJ1-2, with TRBD1 as a possible D gene (5 bases). Trimming stripped 9 bases from V and 2 bases from J, with 16 bases between. CDR3 size: 14 residues. Per the germline V gene, CDR1 is LNHDA and CDR2 is SQIVND (reference sequence). CDR3 loop: CASQEGFGNYGYTF. The DNA for the CDR3 is TGTGCCAGCCAGGAGGGGTTCGGGAACTATGGCTACACCTTC.